The clone carrying this T cell receptor (beta chain) was recorded a few times. Antigen specificity is unknown. With 5 bases clipped from V and 1 base from J, the junction kept 10 bases outside the gene matches. The CDR3 runs to 16 residues. CDR1 LNHDA and CDR2 SQIVND come from the germline V gene (reference sequence). As to time point: newly diagnosed GD, antithyroid drugs for less than 3 months. PBMC RNA was the source of the TCR library. Through Arm-PCR of CDR3 regions and iRepertoire HTBI primers, TCR beta libraries were built. Using its own MiXCR run on the multiplex PCR reads, TCRdb lists one record per CDR3 protein. The profile shows 320,000 or so distinct CDR3 sequences, approximately 20% of them singletons. The data derive from a study of regulatory T cells in long-lasting Graves disease. Whole-study results and caveats: Segments TRBV28, TRBJ1-2 and TRBJ2-5 showed preferential usage in persistent disease. Whereas 900 to 1,000 public clonotypes were shared by new patients, persistent patients shared more, at over 2,500.

The input for sequencing was peripheral blood mononuclear cells (PBMCs), taken at new diagnosis, from a patient treated with antithyroid drugs. This TCR was recovered from a female donor with Graves disease. This sequence joins TRBV19 and TRBJ1-2; 7 bases match TRBD1. CDR3 nucleotide sequence: TGTGCCAGTAGTTATCTTGGGGCAGGGGGTAACTATGGCTACACCTTC. It yields the protein CASSYLGAGGNYGYTF.